Reported below is one T cell receptor beta chain. The antigen is not known. The data derive from a study of shared clonotypes between healthy human individuals. Study conclusions and caveats: Estimated clonotype richness was generally higher in naive than memory subsets. What limited the represented genetic and exposure-history diversity was the small number of donors. Even with large depth, rarefaction showed that sorted-subset sequencing was incomplete.

The naive CD8 population came from CD45RO-negative cells selected for CCR7, without terminally differentiated effector memory CD45RA+ cells. Germline V gene lookup returns CDR1 MNHEY and CDR2 SMNVEV (reference sequence). The CDR3 totals 13 residues. The V gene lost 6 bases and the J gene lost 12 bases, with 15 bases spanning the gap. The assay used deep level. Sequencing used immunoSEQ multiplex PCR; TCRdb keeps in-frame clones, though not all of them. This table holds under 2,000,000 clones, about 95% found once. The V gene is TRBV27, the J gene TRBJ1-6; D possibly corresponds to TRBD1 (6 bases). Sequencing used naive CD8+ T cells sorted from blood. The sequence was collected from a man between 18 and 35 years old in good health. The CDR3 protein is CASRIQGTLPLHF. CDR3 bases: TGTGCCAGCAGGATACAGGGTACTTTACCCCTCCACTTT.